The clone carrying this T cell receptor (beta chain) has at least ten counts. The junction does not match germline at one end; this may be a read error. Time point denoted: newly diagnosed GD, antithyroid drugs for less than 3 months. The TCR library was made from RNA that had been extracted from PBMCs in TRIzol. CDR3 regions were amplified by Arm-PCR using iRepertoire HTBI primers to build TCR beta libraries. TCRdb reanalysed the multiplex PCR reads using MiXCR and keeps one entry per CDR3 protein. This table has about 500,000 distinct CDR3 sequences, about a sixth appearing once. The sample originates from a study of regulatory T cells in long-lasting Graves disease. Germline V gene data show CDR1 as SGHAT and CDR2 as FQNNGV. The CDR3 sequence is 15 residues long. These data were likewise used in another study, on T cells in Graves' hyperthyroidism and ophthalmopathy.

The rearrangement uses TRBV11-2 and TRBJ2-1, with D possibly TRBD1 on 6 matching bases. Sequencing used peripheral blood mononuclear cells (PBMCs), obtained at new diagnosis, from a patient treated with antithyroid drugs. The receptor was isolated from a man aged 40-49 years with Graves disease. CDR3 sequence: CASSVDRSLQGEQFF. The CDR3 nucleotides read TGTGCCAGCAGCGTAGATCGCTCTTTACAGGGCGAGCAGTTCTTC.